Listed here is a single TCR beta chain. V lost 4 bases and J lost 11, with 9 bases in between. Germline assignment: CDR1 MNHEY and CDR2 SVGEGT. The CDR3 has 11 amino acids. Semi-nested PCR with Nested Universal Primer A followed constant-region reverse priming of full-length variable regions. TCRdb re-called the 5' RACE reads through MiXCR, storing one row per CDR3 protein. The sample lists over 55,000 distinct CDR3 sequences, 25% to 30% seen once, with less than 3.5% in the top ten. Sequencing was carried out using tumor-infiltrating memory CD4+ T cells sorted from the breast tumor. As for subset: memory CD4+ T cells, CD4+CD45RO+CD25-. This rearrangement joins TRBV6-2 or TRBV6-3 to TRBJ1-5; TRBD1 is a possible D gene (5 bases). The sequence came from a female donor with breast cancer. The CDR3 region has the DNA TGTGCCAGCAGTTTCTTAGGGGCCCAGCATTTT. Translated: CASSFLGAQHF.